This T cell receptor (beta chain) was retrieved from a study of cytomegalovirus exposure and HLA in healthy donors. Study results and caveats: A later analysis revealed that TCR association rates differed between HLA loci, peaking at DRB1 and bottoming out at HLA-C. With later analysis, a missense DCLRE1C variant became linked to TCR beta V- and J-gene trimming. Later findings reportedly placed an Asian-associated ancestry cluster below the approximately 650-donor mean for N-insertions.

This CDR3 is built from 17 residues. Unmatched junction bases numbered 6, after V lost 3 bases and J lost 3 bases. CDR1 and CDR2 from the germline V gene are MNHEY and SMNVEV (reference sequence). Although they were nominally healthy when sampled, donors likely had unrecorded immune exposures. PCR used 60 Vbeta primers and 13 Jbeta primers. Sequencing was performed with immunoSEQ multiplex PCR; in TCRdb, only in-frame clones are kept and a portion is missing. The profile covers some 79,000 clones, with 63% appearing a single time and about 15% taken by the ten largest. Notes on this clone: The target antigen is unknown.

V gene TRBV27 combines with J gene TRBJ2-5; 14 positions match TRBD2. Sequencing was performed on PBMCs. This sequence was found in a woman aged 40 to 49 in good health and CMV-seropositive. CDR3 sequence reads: CASSFRGLAGVEETQYF. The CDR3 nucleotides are TGTGCCAGCAGTTTCCGGGGACTAGCGGGAGTGGAAGAGACCCAGTACTTC.